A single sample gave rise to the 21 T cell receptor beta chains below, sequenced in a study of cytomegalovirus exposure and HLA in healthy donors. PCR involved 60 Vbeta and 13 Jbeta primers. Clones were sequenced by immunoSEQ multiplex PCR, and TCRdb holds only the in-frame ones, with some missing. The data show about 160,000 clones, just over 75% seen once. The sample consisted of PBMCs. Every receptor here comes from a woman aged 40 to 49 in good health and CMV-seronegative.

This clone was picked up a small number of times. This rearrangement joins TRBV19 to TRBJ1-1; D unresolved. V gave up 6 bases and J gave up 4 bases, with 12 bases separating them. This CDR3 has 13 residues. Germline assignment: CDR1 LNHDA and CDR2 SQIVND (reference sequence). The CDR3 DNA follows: TGTGCCAGTAGGGGTCTACGGGTCACTGAAGCTTTCTTT. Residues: CASRGLRVTEAFF.

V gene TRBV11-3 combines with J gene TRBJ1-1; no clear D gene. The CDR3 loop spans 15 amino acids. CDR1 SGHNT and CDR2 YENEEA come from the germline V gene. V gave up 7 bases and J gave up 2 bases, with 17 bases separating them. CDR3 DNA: TGTGCCAGCACCGATCAAGCCGGGGTAAACACTGAAGCTTTCTTT. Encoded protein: CASTDQAGVNTEAFF.

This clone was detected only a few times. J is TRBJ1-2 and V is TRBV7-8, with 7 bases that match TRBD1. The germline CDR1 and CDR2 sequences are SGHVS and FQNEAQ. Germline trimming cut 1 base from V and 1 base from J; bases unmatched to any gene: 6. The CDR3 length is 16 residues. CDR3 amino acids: CASSLEGALVNYGYTF. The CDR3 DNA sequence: TGTGCCAGCAGCTTAGAGGGGGCTCTGGTTAACTATGGCTACACCTTC.

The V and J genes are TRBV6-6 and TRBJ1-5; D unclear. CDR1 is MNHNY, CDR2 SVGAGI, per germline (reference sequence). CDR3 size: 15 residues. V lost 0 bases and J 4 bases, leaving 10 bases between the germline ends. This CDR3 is CASSYSRPGNQPQHF. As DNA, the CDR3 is TGTGCCAGCAGTTACTCGAGACCCGGGAATCAGCCCCAGCATTTT.

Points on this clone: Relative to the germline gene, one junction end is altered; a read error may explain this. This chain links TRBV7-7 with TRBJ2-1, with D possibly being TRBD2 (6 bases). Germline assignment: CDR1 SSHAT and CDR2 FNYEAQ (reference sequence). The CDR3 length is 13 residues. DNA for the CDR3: TGTGCTAGCAGCTCCGGGGGTGGCAATGAGCAGTTCTTC. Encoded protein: CASSSGGGNEQFF.

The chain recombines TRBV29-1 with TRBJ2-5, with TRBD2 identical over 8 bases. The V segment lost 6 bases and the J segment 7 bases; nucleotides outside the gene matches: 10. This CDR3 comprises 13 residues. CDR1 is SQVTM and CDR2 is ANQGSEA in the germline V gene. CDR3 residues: CSVGAGSGGTQYF. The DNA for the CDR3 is TGCAGCGTCGGGGCGGGGAGCGGGGGGACCCAGTACTTC.

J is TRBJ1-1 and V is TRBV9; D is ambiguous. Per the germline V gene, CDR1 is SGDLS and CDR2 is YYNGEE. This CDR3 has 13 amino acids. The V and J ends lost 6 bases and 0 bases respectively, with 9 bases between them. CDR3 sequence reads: CASTPGMNTEAFF. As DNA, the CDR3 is TGTGCCAGCACTCCCGGGATGAACACTGAAGCTTTCTTT.

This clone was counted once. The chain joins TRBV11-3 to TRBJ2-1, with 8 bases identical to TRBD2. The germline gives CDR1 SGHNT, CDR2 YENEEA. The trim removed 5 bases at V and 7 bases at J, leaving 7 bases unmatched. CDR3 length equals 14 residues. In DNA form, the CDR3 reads TGTGCCAGCAGCATGGGACTAGAAGGGAATGAGCAGTTCTTC. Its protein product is CASSMGLEGNEQFF.

CDR3 nucleotides: TGTGCCAGCAGCCCCCACCTTGGCAGTAGCAATCAGCCCCAGCATTTT. Translated, it gives CASSPHLGSSNQPQHF. The rearrangement joins TRBV5-6 to TRBJ1-5; D not resolved. The CDR3 spans 16 residues. CDR1 and CDR2 (germline): SGHDT, YYEEEE. The V end was cut by 4 bases, the J end by 0 bases, with 14 bases between.

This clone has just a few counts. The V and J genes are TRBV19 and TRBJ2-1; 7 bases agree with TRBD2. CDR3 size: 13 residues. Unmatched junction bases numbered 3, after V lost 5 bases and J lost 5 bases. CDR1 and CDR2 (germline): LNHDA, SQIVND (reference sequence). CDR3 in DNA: TGTGCCAGTAGTGCGGGAGACAACAATGAGCAGTTCTTC. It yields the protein CASSAGDNNEQFF.

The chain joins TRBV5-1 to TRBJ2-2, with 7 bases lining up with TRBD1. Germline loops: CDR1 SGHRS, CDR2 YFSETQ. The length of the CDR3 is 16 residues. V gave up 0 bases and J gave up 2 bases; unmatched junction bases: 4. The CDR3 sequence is CASSLARDRNTGELFF. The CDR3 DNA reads TGCGCCAGCAGCTTGGCGAGGGACAGAAACACCGGGGAGCTGTTTTTT.

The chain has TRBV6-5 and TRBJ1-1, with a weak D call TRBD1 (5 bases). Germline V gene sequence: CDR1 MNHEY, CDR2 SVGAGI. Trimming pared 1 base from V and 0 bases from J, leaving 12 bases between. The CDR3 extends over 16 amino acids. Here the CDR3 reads CASSYWGVGMNTEAFF. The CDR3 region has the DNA TGTGCCAGCAGTTACTGGGGGGTCGGGATGAACACTGAAGCTTTCTTT.

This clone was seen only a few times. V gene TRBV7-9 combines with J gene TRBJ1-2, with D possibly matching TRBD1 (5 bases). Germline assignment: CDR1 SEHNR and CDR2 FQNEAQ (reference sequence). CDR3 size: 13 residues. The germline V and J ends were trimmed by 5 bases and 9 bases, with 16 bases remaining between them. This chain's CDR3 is CASSTGGDGSYTF. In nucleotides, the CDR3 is TGTGCCAGCAGCACTGGGGGGGATGGAAGCTACACCTTC.

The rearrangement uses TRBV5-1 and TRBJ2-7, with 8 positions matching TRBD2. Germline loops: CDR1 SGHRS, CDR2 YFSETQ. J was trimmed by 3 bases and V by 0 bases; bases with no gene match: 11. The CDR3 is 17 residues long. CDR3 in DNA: TGCGCCAGCAGCTTGGAATCTACGGGGGGGGACCTCTACGAGCAGTACTTC. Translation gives CASSLESTGGDLYEQYF.

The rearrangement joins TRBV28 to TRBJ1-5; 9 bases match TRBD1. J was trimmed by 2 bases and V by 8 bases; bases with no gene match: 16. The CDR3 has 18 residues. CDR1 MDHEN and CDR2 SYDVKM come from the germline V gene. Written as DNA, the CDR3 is TGTGCCAGCTATAAAATCACAGGGGGCCTGCGCGGCAATCAGCCCCAGCATTTT. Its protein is CASYKITGGLRGNQPQHF.

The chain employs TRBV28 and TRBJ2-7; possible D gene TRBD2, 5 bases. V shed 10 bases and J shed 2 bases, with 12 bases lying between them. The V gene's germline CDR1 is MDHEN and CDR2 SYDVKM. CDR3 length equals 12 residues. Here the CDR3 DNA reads TGTGCCACCATGGCGGGCCCCTACGAGCAGTACTTC. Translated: CATMAGPYEQYF.

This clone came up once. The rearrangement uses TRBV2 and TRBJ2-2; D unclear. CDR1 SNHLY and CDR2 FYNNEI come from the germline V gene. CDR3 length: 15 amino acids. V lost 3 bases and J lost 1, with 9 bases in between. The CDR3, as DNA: TGTGCCAGCAGTGAGCAGGCTGGGAACACCGGGGAGCTGTTTTTT. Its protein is CASSEQAGNTGELFF.

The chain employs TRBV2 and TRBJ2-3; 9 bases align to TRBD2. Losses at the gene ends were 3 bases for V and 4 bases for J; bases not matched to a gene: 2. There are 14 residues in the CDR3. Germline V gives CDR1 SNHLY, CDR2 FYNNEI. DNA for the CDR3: TGTGCCAGCAGTGAGGGCGGGGGGGCAGATACGCAGTATTTT. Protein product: CASSEGGGADTQYF.

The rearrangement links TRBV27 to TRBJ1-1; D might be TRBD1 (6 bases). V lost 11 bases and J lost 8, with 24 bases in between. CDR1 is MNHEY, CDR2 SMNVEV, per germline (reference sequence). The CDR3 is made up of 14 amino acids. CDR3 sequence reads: CAGTPTGQGSEAFF. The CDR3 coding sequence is TGTGCCGGCACTCCCACGGGGCAGGGGTCAGAAGCTTTCTTT.

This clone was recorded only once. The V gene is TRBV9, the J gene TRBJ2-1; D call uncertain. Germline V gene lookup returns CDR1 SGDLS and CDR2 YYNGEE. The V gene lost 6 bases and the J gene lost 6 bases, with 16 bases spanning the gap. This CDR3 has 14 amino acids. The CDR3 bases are TGTGCCAGCAACGAACTGCCGGCGGCCAATGAGCAGTTCTTC. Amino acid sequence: CASNELPAANEQFF.

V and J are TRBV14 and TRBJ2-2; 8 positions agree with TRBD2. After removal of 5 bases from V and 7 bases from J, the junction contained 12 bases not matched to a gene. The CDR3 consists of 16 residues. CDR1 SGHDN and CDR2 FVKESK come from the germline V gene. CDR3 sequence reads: CASSSLVGLGIGELFF. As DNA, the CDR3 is TGTGCCAGCAGCTCCTTAGTGGGACTAGGGATCGGGGAGCTGTTTTTT.